These T cell receptor beta chains were read from a single sample in a study of OX40 agonist ivuxolimab in advanced cancers. Produced via immunoSEQ multiplex PCR; TCRdb's table is partial and in-frame only. The sample lists 98,000 or so clones; more than 85% were seen once. The sequencing here drew on CD4+ or CD8+ T cells sorted from blood, taken in a trial of the OX40 agonist ivuxolimab. These receptor sequences come from an adult with an advanced solid tumor such as melanoma, head and neck, liver or kidney cancer. Each CDR3 is given with its conserved first and last residue. The D gene is left open where the match is weak. Part of the rows lack a size; the others show once, few, many or a class for expanded clones.

cdr3_length	d_call	j_call	v_call	clone_size	cdr3_nt	cdr3_aa
15	NA	TRBJ1-4	TRBV7-9	NA	TGTGCCAGCAGCTTAGTTACAGGGTGGACGGAAAAACTGTTTTTT	CASSLVTGWTEKLFF
13	NA	TRBJ1-5	TRBV30	once	TGTGCCTGGAGTGTACAGGGAAATCAGCCCCAGCATTTT	CAWSVQGNQPQHF
17	TRBD2	TRBJ2-5	TRBV18	NA	TGTGCCAGCTCACCACCTACTAGCGGGAGGGCCGGGGAGACCCAGTACTTC	CASSPPTSGRAGETQYF
16	NA	TRBJ2-3	TRBV5-4	NA	TGTGCCAGCAGCTACGGTCTGAAGGCAAACTCAGATACGCAGTATTTT	CASSYGLKANSDTQYF
14	TRBD1	TRBJ2-5	TRBV7-2	NA	TGCGCCAGCAGCCCGGGGACAGGGTGGGAGACCCAGTACTTC	CASSPGTGWETQYF
14	NA	TRBJ2-1	TRBV7-2	NA	TGTGCCAGCAGCCCTAACACAGGGTCTCACGAGCAGTTCTTC	CASSPNTGSHEQFF
14	NA	TRBJ2-5	TRBV5-6	NA	TGTGCCAGCAAGCAGAGTCAGGTCCAAGAGACCCAGTACTTC	CASKQSQVQETQYF
12	NA	TRBJ1-2	TRBV5-1	NA	TGCGCCAGCAGCTTAGGAAACTATGGCTACACCTTC	CASSLGNYGYTF
15	NA	TRBJ1-3	TRBV5-1	NA	TGCGCCAGCAGCCCGTCAACCGGGTACGGAAACACCATATATTTT	CASSPSTGYGNTIYF
14	NA	TRBJ1-2	TRBV5-6	NA	TGTGCCAGCAGCTTTCGATTGAATAACTATGGCTACACCTTC	CASSFRLNNYGYTF
18	TRBD2	TRBJ2-5	TRBV12-5	NA	TGTGCTAGTGGTTTGGAGCCGACTGGCGGGAGGTATAGTGAGACCCAGTACTTC	CASGLEPTGGRYSETQYF
14	NA	TRBJ2-7	TRBV18	NA	TGTGCCAGCTCACGGACTCGGACGAGCATCGAGCAGTACTTC	CASSRTRTSIEQYF
16	NA	TRBJ2-3	TRBV29-1	once	TGCAGCGTTGACAGGGGTGGTGGGACGATGACAGATACGCAGTATTTT	CSVDRGGGTMTDTQYF
18	TRBD2	TRBJ2-6	TRBV30	NA	TGTGCCTGGGCCGGGACTAGCGGCCTTACCTCTGGGGCCAACGTCCTGACTTTC	CAWAGTSGLTSGANVLTF
15	TRBD1	TRBJ2-2	TRBV19	NA	TGTGCCAGCGACGGACAGGGGGCGAGTACCGGGGAGCTGTTTTTT	CASDGQGASTGELFF
13	TRBD1	TRBJ2-1	TRBV6-6	NA	TGTGCCAGCAGTCCGGGACAGGGGAATGAGCAGTTCTTC	CASSPGQGNEQFF
15	TRBD2	TRBJ2-1	TRBV5-1	once	TGCGCCAGCAGCTTGACGACTAGCGGGATCGATGAGCAGTTCTTC	CASSLTTSGIDEQFF
15	TRBD2	TRBJ2-1	TRBV9	NA	TGTGCCAGCAGCGTAGCTAGCGGGCCTTACAATGAGCAGTTCTTC	CASSVASGPYNEQFF
15	NA	TRBJ2-1	TRBV6-1	NA	TGTGCCAGCAGTCTCGAATGGGGCTCCTACAATGAGCAGTTCTTC	CASSLEWGSYNEQFF
17	NA	TRBJ1-6	TRBV28	NA	TGTGCCAGCAGCCCCCCAGACTCAAGCTCCTATAATTCACCCCTCCACTTT	CASSPPDSSSYNSPLHF
16	TRBD1	TRBJ2-1	TRBV7-6	NA	TGTGCCAGCAGCCTCACACCGGGACAGGGGGCCCCTGAGCAGTTCTTC	CASSLTPGQGAPEQFF
18	TRBD1	TRBJ2-3	TRBV7-6	NA	TGTGCCAGCAGCTTAGCGCCCCTGGGACAGGGTGGGACAGATACGCAGTATTTT	CASSLAPLGQGGTDTQYF
16	NA	TRBJ2-2	TRBV11-2	NA	TGTGCCAGCAGCCCTCTGGCCGGTTTTGGCACCGGGGAGCTGTTTTTT	CASSPLAGFGTGELFF
14	NA	TRBJ2-4	TRBV4-3	NA	TGCGCCAGCAGCCAAGATCATCAGGGGAACATTCAGTACTTC	CASSQDHQGNIQYF
16	TRBD2	TRBJ2-2	TRBV5-1	NA	TGCGCCAGCAGCTTGATGACTAGCGGGAGTTCCGGGGAGCTGTTTTTT	CASSLMTSGSSGELFF
16	NA	TRBJ2-2	TRBV5-1	NA	TGCGCCAGCAGCCCCGGGACTCCTCGTTACACCGGGGAGCTGTTTTTT	CASSPGTPRYTGELFF
13	NA	TRBJ1-6	TRBV10-3	NA	TGTGCCATCAGTCTCAGGGAGGAATCACCCCTCCACTTT	CAISLREESPLHF
14	NA	TRBJ1-5	TRBV2	NA	TGTGCCAGCAGATGGGGACTGAGCAATCAGCCCCAGCATTTT	CASRWGLSNQPQHF
13	NA	TRBJ2-3	TRBV29-1	NA	TGCAGCGTTGGAAGGGGGGCGGGGGATACGCAGTATTTT	CSVGRGAGDTQYF
15	TRBD2	TRBJ2-1	TRBV7-7	NA	TGTGCTAGCAGCTTGGGAGCGGGAAGGTACAATGAGCAGTTCTTC	CASSLGAGRYNEQFF
14	TRBD1	TRBJ2-7	TRBV27	NA	TGTGCCAGCAGTTTTAACAGGGGGCAATCCGAGCAGTACTTC	CASSFNRGQSEQYF
16	NA	TRBJ1-2	TRBV9	NA	TGTGCCAGCAGCGTAGGGGTTGTGGCAGGGCACTATGGCTACACCTTC	CASSVGVVAGHYGYTF
15	NA	TRBJ1-5	TRBV27	few	TGTGCCAGCAGTTTTACAGGGCAGGGAAATCAGCCCCAGCATTTT	CASSFTGQGNQPQHF
15	TRBD1	TRBJ1-2	TRBV10-3	NA	TGTGCCCCCCTTGGGACAGGCCCTTCTAACTATGGCTACACCTTC	CAPLGTGPSNYGYTF
15	TRBD2	TRBJ2-7	TRBV4-1	NA	TGCGCCAGCAGCCAAAACTTAGCGGGAAACTACGAGCAGTACTTC	CASSQNLAGNYEQYF